This is a list of T cell receptor beta chains from one sample in a study of blood T cell repertoires in COVID-19. TCRdb keeps only in-frame clones here, not all; method: immunoSEQ multiplex PCR. Of tens of thousands of clones detected, around nine tenths appear once; the ten largest clones hold around 9%. Specimen: peripheral blood. Receptors originate from a man older than 75 with active or convalescent COVID-19. Each CDR3 is given with its conserved first and last residue. Fields, in order: D gene, V gene, J gene, clone size, CDR3 DNA, CDR3 protein. D genes are given only for firm matches. Clone size is stated in some rows and not others, as once, few, many or a class when expanded.

NA,TRBV29-1,TRBJ1-5,NA,TGCAGCGTTGAGGCAGGGGCCAATCAGCCCCAGCATTTT,CSVEAGANQPQHF
TRBD1,TRBV5-4,TRBJ1-1,NA,TGTGCCAGCAGCTCGGACAGGGGGTTCACTGAAGCTTTCTTT,CASSSDRGFTEAFF
TRBD1,TRBV7-9,TRBJ1-2,NA,TGTGCCAGCAGCCTACAGGGGGACTATGGCTACACCTTC,CASSLQGDYGYTF
NA,TRBV27,TRBJ2-7,NA,TGTGCCAGCAGTTTTCGGTCGGACATATCCTACGAGCAGTACTTC,CASSFRSDISYEQYF
TRBD2,TRBV5-5,TRBJ2-7,NA,TGTGCCAGCACCTTAACGCCCGGGACTAGAGCTTACGAGCAGTACTTC,CASTLTPGTRAYEQYF
TRBD1,TRBV5-6,TRBJ1-1,NA,TGTGCCAGCAGCTTGACAGGGGGCACTGAAGCTTTCTTT,CASSLTGGTEAFF
TRBD2,TRBV6-5,TRBJ2-2,NA,TGTGCCAGCAGTTACCCGGGACTAGCGAAAGACGGGGAGCTGTTTTTT,CASSYPGLAKDGELFF
TRBD1,TRBV28,TRBJ1-6,NA,TGTGCCAGCAGCGACAGGGGCAGCTCCTATAATTCACCCCTCCACTTT,CASSDRGSSYNSPLHF
TRBD1,TRBV9,TRBJ2-7,NA,TGTGCCAGCAGCGATCGGGACAGGGGTCGGAACGAGCAGTACTTC,CASSDRDRGRNEQYF
NA,TRBV6-2/TRBV6-3,TRBJ2-5,NA,TGTGCCAGCAGTTACCCCGCGACACTGTCCCAAGAGACCCAGTACTTC,CASSYPATLSQETQYF
TRBD2,TRBV4-3,TRBJ2-7,NA,TGCGCCAGCAGCCAAAGCCGGGGGGGGGAAACAGGGAAGCAGTACTTC,CASSQSRGGETGKQYF
TRBD1,TRBV9,TRBJ1-2,few,TGTGCCAGCAGCCCCCGGACAGGGTATGGCTACACCTTC,CASSPRTGYGYTF
TRBD1,TRBV5-4,TRBJ2-2,NA,TGTGCCAGCACCCAGGGGGCGCAGGGTACCGGGGAGCTGTTTTTT,CASTQGAQGTGELFF
NA,TRBV5-7,TRBJ1-6,NA,TGTGCCAGCAGAGACAGCGATTATTCACCCCTCCACTTT,CASRDSDYSPLHF
NA,TRBV10-3,TRBJ1-2,NA,TGTGCCATCAGTCCGGGCCAGGGCGACTATGGCTACACCTTC,CAISPGQGDYGYTF
TRBD1,TRBV5-5,TRBJ2-7,NA,TGTGCCAGCAGCTCCCAGACAGGGTACGCCTCCTACGAGCAGTACTTC,CASSSQTGYASYEQYF
TRBD1,TRBV5-1,TRBJ1-2,NA,TGCGCCAGCAGCTTGAAGACAGGGTCAATCCGCAACTATGGCTACACCTTC,CASSLKTGSIRNYGYTF
TRBD1,TRBV6-5,TRBJ1-1,NA,TGTGCCAGCAGTTACTACCGCGGACAGGGGGCCGCTGAAGCTTTCTTT,CASSYYRGQGAAEAFF
TRBD1,TRBV12-3/TRBV12-4,TRBJ2-5,NA,TGTGCCAGCAGTCCGACAGGGGAGACCCAGTACTTC,CASSPTGETQYF
NA,TRBV12-3/TRBV12-4,TRBJ2-3,NA,TGTGCCAGCAGTTTCAAGGGGTCAGATACGCAGTATTTT,CASSFKGSDTQYF
TRBD2,TRBV30,TRBJ2-7,NA,TGTGCCTGGAGGGAGCGGGGGGGCCGCGAGCAGTACTTC,CAWRERGGREQYF
NA,TRBV6-2/TRBV6-3,TRBJ2-4,NA,TGTGCCAGCAGTCACCCAGCTTCAAGGGCTAGCGACGGGGTGGGAAACATTCAGTACTTC,CASSHPASRASDGVGNIQYF
NA,TRBV6-4,TRBJ2-6,NA,TGTGCCAGCAGTCCAACGAGCTCTGGGGCCAACGTCCTGACTTTC,CASSPTSSGANVLTF
TRBD1,TRBV7-9,TRBJ2-1,NA,TGTGCCAGCAGCATGACGGGACAGGGACCCAATGAGCAGTTCTTC,CASSMTGQGPNEQFF
NA,TRBV5-1,TRBJ2-2,NA,TGCGCCAGCAGCTTGGAGGGCCGGGGGACCGGGGAGCTGTTTTTT,CASSLEGRGTGELFF
NA,TRBV7-9,TRBJ1-3,NA,TGTGCCAGCAGCGCTTTCGACAGCTCTGGAAACACCATATATTTT,CASSAFDSSGNTIYF
NA,TRBV21-1,TRBJ2-2,NA,TGTGCCAGCAGCATCCCCGGGGAGGGGCGAGTCACCGGGGAGCTGTTTTTT,CASSIPGEGRVTGELFF
NA,TRBV4-3,TRBJ1-1,NA,TGCGCCAGCAGCCAAGACCCCCAGGGGCACACTGAAGCTTTCTTT,CASSQDPQGHTEAFF
NA,TRBV2,TRBJ1-2,NA,TGTGCCAGCAGTGATTACGGTAACTATGGCTACACCTTC,CASSDYGNYGYTF
NA,TRBV12-3/TRBV12-4,TRBJ1-2,NA,TGTGCCAGCAGTCGCAACTCATTGGGCTACACCTTC,CASSRNSLGYTF
NA,TRBV30,TRBJ1-1,NA,TGTGCCTGGAGTAAACAGGGACACACTGAAGCTTTCTTT,CAWSKQGHTEAFF
NA,TRBV6-5,TRBJ1-1,once,TGTGCCAGCAGTACAGCGAACACTGAAGCTTTCTTT,CASSTANTEAFF
NA,TRBV10-1,TRBJ2-7,NA,TGCGCCAGCAGTGAGTCAACTAGCTACGAGCAGTACTTC,CASSESTSYEQYF
NA,TRBV5-4,TRBJ1-4,NA,TGTGCCAGCAGCTTGAGCGCTTACCCGAATGAAAAACTGTTTTTT,CASSLSAYPNEKLFF
NA,TRBV3-1/TRBV3-2,TRBJ2-7,NA,TGTGCCAGCAGACAAGTCCCAGGGGCCTACGAGCAGTACTTC,CASRQVPGAYEQYF
NA,TRBV6-6,TRBJ1-4,NA,TGTGCCAGCAGACCCACGAACAGGGTGTTCGGTGAAAAACTGTTTTTT,CASRPTNRVFGEKLFF
NA,TRBV5-1,TRBJ2-7,NA,TGCGCCAGCAGCCGAGTGGTGGGACAAGGCTACGGTGGGTACGAGCAGTACTTC,CASSRVVGQGYGGYEQYF
TRBD2,TRBV5-4,TRBJ2-5,NA,TGTGCCAGCAGCCGCGGGGGGGCCCAGGAGACCCAGTACTTC,CASSRGGAQETQYF
TRBD2,TRBV5-1,TRBJ2-1,NA,TGCGCCAGCAGCTTGGAGCGGGGGGCTTACAATGAGCAGTTCTTC,CASSLERGAYNEQFF
TRBD1,TRBV7-9,TRBJ2-1,NA,TGTGCCAGCAGCCCAAAGGGGGACAGGGCGACAGATGAGCAGTTCTTC,CASSPKGDRATDEQFF
NA,TRBV2,TRBJ1-3,NA,TGTGCCAGCAGGGAAAGACTGAGAGCTGGAAACACCATATATTTT,CASRERLRAGNTIYF
TRBD2,TRBV7-2,TRBJ2-3,NA,TGTGCCAGCAGCTTCCTTAGTTCTGGCGGGAGATCAGATACGCAGTATTTT,CASSFLSSGGRSDTQYF
NA,TRBV28,TRBJ2-3,NA,TGTGCCAGCAGTCCCCGACTAGGCGCGAGCACAGATACGCAGTATTTT,CASSPRLGASTDTQYF
TRBD2,TRBV5-4,TRBJ2-2,NA,TGTGCCAGCAGCTTGGAGGGCGGGAGAAAGAGAACCGGGGAGCTGTTTTTT,CASSLEGGRKRTGELFF
NA,TRBV10-2,TRBJ1-4,NA,TGCGCCAGCAGGAGGGATATCTCAACTAATGAAAAACTGTTTTTT,CASRRDISTNEKLFF
NA,TRBV14,TRBJ1-2,once,TGTGCCAGCAGCCAAGTGGTCGGGGGGCTTTCTGGCTACACCTTC,CASSQVVGGLSGYTF
NA,TRBV5-4,TRBJ1-1,NA,TGTGCCAGCAGCTCGTCAGGGCGCACTGAAGCTTTCTTT,CASSSSGRTEAFF
TRBD1,TRBV10-3,TRBJ1-1,NA,TGTGCCATCAGTGAGTCGGGGACAGCGACAAACACTGAAGCTTTCTTT,CAISESGTATNTEAFF
TRBD1,TRBV5-1,TRBJ1-4,NA,TGCGCCAGCAGCTTGGAGGGACAGGGCGGTGAAAAACTGTTTTTT,CASSLEGQGGEKLFF
NA,TRBV6-5,TRBJ2-7,NA,TGTGCCAGCAGCCGAAGTCAGCGGTACGAGCAGTACTTC,CASSRSQRYEQYF
TRBD2,TRBV7-9,TRBJ2-1,once,TGTGCCAGCAGCTGGGTAGCGGGGGGGCGTCGCAATGAGCAGTTCTTC,CASSWVAGGRRNEQFF
NA,TRBV5-1,TRBJ2-5,NA,TGCGCCAGCAGCACGGGAGAGACCCAGTACTTC,CASSTGETQYF
NA,TRBV20-1,TRBJ2-1,NA,TGCAGTGCTAGTAGTTTCAGGGGCGTTGATTACAATGAGCAGTTCTTC,CSASSFRGVDYNEQFF
NA,TRBV28,TRBJ1-4,NA,TGTGCCAGCACCGTCTATGGACAAAGGGGAGAAAAACTGTTTTTT,CASTVYGQRGEKLFF
TRBD1,TRBV6-5,TRBJ1-6,NA,TGTGCCAGCAGAAAGACAGGGACGGATTCACCCCTCCACTTT,CASRKTGTDSPLHF
NA,TRBV18,TRBJ2-7,NA,TGTGCCAGCTCACCAACTTACCAAAGTGACGAGCAGTACTTC,CASSPTYQSDEQYF
NA,TRBV7-3,TRBJ1-3,NA,TGTGCCAGCAGCTTAATCCCAGGGCTAACCTCTGGAAACACCATATATTTT,CASSLIPGLTSGNTIYF
TRBD2,TRBV7-9,TRBJ2-1,NA,TGTGCCAGCAGCAGGACTAGCGGGAGCTTAGTAAATGAGCAGTTCTTC,CASSRTSGSLVNEQFF
TRBD1,TRBV7-9,TRBJ1-4,NA,TGTGCCAGCAGCTTAGCCGGGACAGTAGATGAAAAACTGTTTTTT,CASSLAGTVDEKLFF